This T cell receptor (beta chain) was sequenced for a study of T cells after yellow fever vaccination. TCRdb ran MiXCR on the 5' RACE reads and lists one entry per CDR3 protein. The sample has hundreds of thousands of distinct CDR3 sequences; roughly 8.7% are singletons. In its sample, this clonotype was seen many times. The CDR3 contains 14 residues. Trimming took 7 bases from V and 7 from J; bases not matched to a gene: 8. In germline, CDR1 is SGHRS, CDR2 YFSETQ. The V and J genes are TRBV5-1 and TRBJ2-1; 10 nucleotides match TRBD1. The sequence was collected from a man aged 18 to 30 who received the YFV17D yellow fever vaccine. This material consisted of PBMCs, taken on the day of the first yellow fever vaccination. CDR3 in amino acids: CASFGTGAGNEQFF. For the CDR3, the DNA is TGCGCCAGCTTCGGGACAGGGGCTGGGAATGAGCAGTTCTTC.